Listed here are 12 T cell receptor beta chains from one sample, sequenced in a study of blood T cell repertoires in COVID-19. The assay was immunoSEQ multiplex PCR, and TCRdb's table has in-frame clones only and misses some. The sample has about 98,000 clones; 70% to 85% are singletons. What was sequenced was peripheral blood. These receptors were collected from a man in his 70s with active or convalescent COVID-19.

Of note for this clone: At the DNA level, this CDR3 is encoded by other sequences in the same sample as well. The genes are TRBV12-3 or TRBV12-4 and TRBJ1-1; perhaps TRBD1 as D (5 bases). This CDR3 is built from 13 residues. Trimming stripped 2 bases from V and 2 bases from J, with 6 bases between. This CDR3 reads CASSLRGNTEAFF. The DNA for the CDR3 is TGTGCCAGCAGTTTAAGGGGTAACACTGAAGCTTTCTTT.

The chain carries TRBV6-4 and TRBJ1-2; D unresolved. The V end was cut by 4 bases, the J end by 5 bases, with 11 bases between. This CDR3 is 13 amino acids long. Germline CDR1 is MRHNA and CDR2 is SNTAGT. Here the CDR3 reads CASSADGRYGYTF. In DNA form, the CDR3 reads TGTGCCAGCAGTGCGGATGGGCGTTATGGCTACACCTTC.

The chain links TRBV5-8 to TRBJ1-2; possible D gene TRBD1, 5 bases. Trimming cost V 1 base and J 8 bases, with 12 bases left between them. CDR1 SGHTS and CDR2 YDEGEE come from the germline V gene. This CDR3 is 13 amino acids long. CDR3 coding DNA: TGTGCCAGCAGCTTGACGCAGGGTCGGGGCTACACCTTC. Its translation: CASSLTQGRGYTF.

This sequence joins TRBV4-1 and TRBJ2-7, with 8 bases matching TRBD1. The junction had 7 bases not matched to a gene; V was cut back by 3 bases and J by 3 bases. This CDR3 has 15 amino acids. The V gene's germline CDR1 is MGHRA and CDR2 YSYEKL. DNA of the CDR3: TGCGCCAGCAGCCAGTATCCGACAGGGGACTACGAGCAGTACTTC. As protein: CASSQYPTGDYEQYF.

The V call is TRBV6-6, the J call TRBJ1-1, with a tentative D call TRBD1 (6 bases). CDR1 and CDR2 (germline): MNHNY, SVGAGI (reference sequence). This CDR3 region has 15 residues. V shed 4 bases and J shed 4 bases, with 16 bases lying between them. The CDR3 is CASSWEGGRSTEAFF. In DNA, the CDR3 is TGTGCCAGCAGTTGGGAAGGGGGTAGGAGCACTGAAGCTTTCTTT.

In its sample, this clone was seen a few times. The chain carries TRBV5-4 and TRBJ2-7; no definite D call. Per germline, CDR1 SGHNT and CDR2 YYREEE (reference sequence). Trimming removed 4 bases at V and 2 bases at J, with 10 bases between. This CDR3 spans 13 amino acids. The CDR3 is CASSRELPYEQYF. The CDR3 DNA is TGTGCCAGCAGCCGCGAACTCCCCTACGAGCAGTACTTC.

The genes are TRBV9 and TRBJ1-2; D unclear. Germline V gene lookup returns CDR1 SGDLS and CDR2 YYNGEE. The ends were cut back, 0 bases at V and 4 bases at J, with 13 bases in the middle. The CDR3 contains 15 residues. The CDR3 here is CASSVVTEMGYGYTF. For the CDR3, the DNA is TGTGCCAGCAGCGTAGTTACGGAGATGGGCTATGGCTACACCTTC.

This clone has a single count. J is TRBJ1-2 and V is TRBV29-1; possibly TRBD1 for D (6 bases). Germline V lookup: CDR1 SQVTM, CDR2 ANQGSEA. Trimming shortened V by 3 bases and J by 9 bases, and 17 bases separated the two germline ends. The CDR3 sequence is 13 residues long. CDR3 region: CSVDRDTTRSYTF. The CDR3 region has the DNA TGCAGCGTTGATCGGGACACAACTAGAAGCTACACCTTC.

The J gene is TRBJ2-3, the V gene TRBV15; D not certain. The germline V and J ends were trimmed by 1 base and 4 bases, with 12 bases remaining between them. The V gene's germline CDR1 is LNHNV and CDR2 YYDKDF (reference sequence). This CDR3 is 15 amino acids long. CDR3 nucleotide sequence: TGTGCCACCAGCAGAGGGCGTATAGCTGCAGATACGCAGTATTTT. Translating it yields CATSRGRIAADTQYF. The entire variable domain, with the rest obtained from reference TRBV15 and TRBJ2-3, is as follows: DAMVIQNPRYQVTQFGKPVTLSCSQTLNHNVMYWYQQKSSQAPKLLFHYYDKDFNNEADTPDNFQSRRPNTSFCFLDIRSPGLGDTAMYLCATSRGRIAADTQYFGPGTRLTVL.

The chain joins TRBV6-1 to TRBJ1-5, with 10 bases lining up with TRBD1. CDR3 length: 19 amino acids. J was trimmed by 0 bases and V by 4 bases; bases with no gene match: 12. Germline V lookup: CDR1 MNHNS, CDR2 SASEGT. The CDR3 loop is CASSAPTGGGRYSNQPQHF. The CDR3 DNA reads TGTGCCAGCAGTGCTCCGACAGGGGGCGGAAGATATAGCAATCAGCCCCAGCATTTT.

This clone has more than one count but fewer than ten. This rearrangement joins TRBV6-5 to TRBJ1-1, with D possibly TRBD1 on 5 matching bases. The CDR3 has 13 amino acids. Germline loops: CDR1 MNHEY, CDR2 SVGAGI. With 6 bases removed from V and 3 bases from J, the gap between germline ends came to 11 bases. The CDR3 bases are TGTGCCAGCAGGGGGCTTCGGGACACTGAAGCTTTCTTT. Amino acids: CASRGLRDTEAFF.

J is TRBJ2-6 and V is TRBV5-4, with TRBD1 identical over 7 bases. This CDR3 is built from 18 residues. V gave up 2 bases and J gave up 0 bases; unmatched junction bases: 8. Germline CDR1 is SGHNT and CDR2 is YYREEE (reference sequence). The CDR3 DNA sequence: TGTGCCAGCAGCTTCTTACAGGGGACCAGCTCTGGGGCCAACGTCCTGACTTTC. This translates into CASSFLQGTSSGANVLTF.